The 28 T cell receptor beta chains in this list originate from one sample, sequenced in a study of vaccination and CD4 T cells after COVID-19. Treatment described: approximately 9-day PBMC culture with coronavirus spike peptide pools or control peptides (ViraFEST assay). Sequenced with the Oncomine TCR Beta short-read assay was DNA taken from cultured CD4+ T cells. TCRdb re-called the PCR reads with MiXCR, one entry per CDR3 protein. This sample yields fewer than 15,000 distinct CDR3 sequences, of which approximately 43% are seen a single time; over 15% belongs to the top ten. These receptors are not linked to any known antigen. The specimen was CD4+ T cells from blood, cultured in vitro. The receptors stem from a human donor who had recovered from COVID-19.

The gene calls are TRBV24-1 and TRBJ2-2; a weak D match, TRBD2 (5 bases). With 5 bases removed from V and 6 bases from J, the gap between germline ends came to 6 bases. This CDR3 spans 12 amino acids. The germline V gene has CDR1 KGHDR and CDR2 SFDVKD. The CDR3 nucleotides read TGTGCCACCAGTGTGAGGGCCGGGGAGCTGTTTTTT. It translates to CATSVRAGELFF.

This clonotype was observed a few times. The chain is built from TRBV7-8 and TRBJ2-3; D not certain. Between the trimmed V and J ends, which lost 5 bases and 6 bases, there was a span of 12 bases. This CDR3 has 13 residues. Germline CDR1 is SGHVS and CDR2 is FQNEAQ. The CDR3 bases are TGTGCCAGCAGCCCCCAAATAGGCGATACGCAGTATTTT. Translating gives CASSPQIGDTQYF.

The chain links TRBV5-6 to TRBJ1-1, with 8 bases matching TRBD1. V lost 3 bases, J lost 0 bases, and 1 base stayed unmatched. This CDR3 comprises 14 residues. Germline values: CDR1 SGHDT, CDR2 YYEEEE. DNA of the CDR3: TGTGCCAGCAGCTCGGGACAGGTGAACACTGAAGCTTTCTTT. Translation gives CASSSGQVNTEAFF.

V is TRBV6-2 or TRBV6-3 and J is TRBJ1-1, with a possible D match to TRBD1 (6 bases). V lost 7 bases and J lost 4, with 10 bases in between. The CDR3 spans 12 residues. Germline lookup yields CDR1 MNHEY and CDR2 SVGEGT. CDR3: CASNQGFTEAFF. CDR3 DNA sequence: TGTGCCAGCAATCAGGGGTTCACTGAAGCTTTCTTT.

This rearrangement joins TRBV7-2 to TRBJ2-4, with 7 bases aligning to TRBD1. The J segment lost 1 base and the V segment lost 5 bases, leaving 5 bases of the junction unmatched. The CDR3 consists of 15 residues. The germline gives CDR1 SGHTA, CDR2 FQGNSA. The CDR3 reads CASSADRAAKNIQYF. DNA for the CDR3: TGTGCCAGCAGCGCTGACAGGGCTGCCAAAAACATTCAGTACTTC. Combining the CDR3 with reference TRBV7-2 and TRBJ2-4 gives the whole variable domain GAGVSQSPSNKVTEKGKDVELRCDPISGHTALYWYRQSLGQGLEFLIYFQGNSAPDKSGLPSDRFSAERTGGSVSTLTIQRTQQEDSAVYLCASSADRAAKNIQYFGAGTRLSVL.

This clonotype was seen just once. This chain joins TRBV5-1 and TRBJ2-3; the D gene is possibly TRBD2 (6 bases). V lost 3 bases and J 0 bases, leaving 17 bases between the germline ends. CDR1 is SGHRS and CDR2 is YFSETQ in the germline V gene. The CDR3 contains 17 residues. CDR3 nucleotide sequence: TGCGCCAGCAGCTCCGCTGCTACTAGCCAAAGCACAGATACGCAGTATTTT. Translation gives CASSSAATSQSTDTQYF.

V gene TRBV9 combines with J gene TRBJ1-2; tentative D call: TRBD1 (6 bases). The CDR3 loop spans 13 amino acids. V lost 4 bases, J lost 6 bases, and 13 bases lay in between. Germline-derived CDR1 and CDR2 are SGDLS and YYNGEE. CDR3 amino acids: CASSRQAGDGYTF. Here the CDR3 DNA reads TGTGCCAGCAGCCGACAAGCAGGGGATGGCTACACCTTC.

The chain links TRBV2 to TRBJ2-3; D is uncertain. The CDR3 is made up of 11 amino acids. Trimming left V 3 bases short and J 6 bases short, with 4 bases between. Germline values: CDR1 SNHLY, CDR2 FYNNEI. CDR3 nucleotides: TGTGCCAGCAGTGAGCGGGATACGCAGTATTTT. Amino acid sequence: CASSERDTQYF.

By its share, this clonotype is large. The chain uses TRBV2 and TRBJ2-2; 7 bases are a match to TRBD1. Germline trimming cut 7 bases from V and 0 bases from J; bases unmatched to any gene: 11. The CDR3 loop spans 17 amino acids. The germline V gene has CDR1 SNHLY and CDR2 FYNNEI. CDR3 bases: TGTGCCAGCAAGCTAACAGGGGCCCTACCGAACACCGGGGAGCTGTTTTTT. Translation: CASKLTGALPNTGELFF.

The chain recombines TRBV2 with TRBJ2-3; the D is unclear. Germline CDR1 is SNHLY and CDR2 is FYNNEI. Trimming removed 6 bases from V and 0 bases from J, with 10 bases in between. This CDR3 has 14 residues. The CDR3 protein is CASRGLVSTDTQYF. As DNA, the CDR3 is TGTGCCAGCAGGGGCCTTGTTAGCACAGATACGCAGTATTTT.

This clonotype was observed a few times. The V call is TRBV5-1, the J call TRBJ1-6, with D perhaps TRBD1 (5 bases). CDR1 is SGHRS and CDR2 is YFSETQ in the germline V gene. V was shortened by 6 bases and J by 10 bases, with 14 bases between the two germline ends. The CDR3 runs to 13 residues. CDR3 sequence reads: CASTQLSGSPLHF. CDR3 nucleotide sequence: TGCGCCAGCACTCAGCTGTCAGGGTCACCCCTCCACTTT.

The chain uses TRBV12-5 and TRBJ2-5; no definite D call. Trimming removed 1 base from V and 5 bases from J, with 8 bases in between. The germline V gene has CDR1 LGHNT and CDR2 FRNRAP. The length of the CDR3 is 13 residues. CDR3 nucleotide sequence: TGTGCTAGTGGTTTGGGGCCCCGGGAGACCCAGTACTTC. This sequence encodes CASGLGPRETQYF.

This clonotype was observed a handful of times. V is TRBV20-1 and J is TRBJ2-2; D perhaps matches TRBD2 (5 bases). The V gene's germline CDR1 is DFQATT and CDR2 SNEGSKA (reference sequence). The ends were cut back, 1 base at V and 3 bases at J, with 12 bases in the middle. The CDR3 consists of 15 residues. In DNA form, the CDR3 reads TGCAGTGCTAGAGGAAACCCCGGGGACACCGGGGAGCTGTTTTTT. Protein: CSARGNPGDTGELFF.

This clonotype was seen a few times. V is TRBV2 and J is TRBJ1-4, with 7 positions matching TRBD1. The CDR3 runs to 16 residues. V shed 5 bases, J shed 3 bases, and the junction held 9 bases outside the gene matches. Per the germline V gene, CDR1 is SNHLY and CDR2 is FYNNEI. CDR3: CASSSDREGANEKLFF. The CDR3 DNA follows: TGTGCCAGCAGTTCCGACAGGGAGGGAGCTAATGAAAAACTGTTTTTT. Full variable domain (missing parts from reference TRBV2 and TRBJ1-4): EPEVTQTPSHQVTQMGQEVILRCVPISNHLYFYWYRQILGQKVEFLVSFYNNEISEKSEIFDDQFSVERPDGSNFTLKIRSTKLEDSAMYFCASSSDREGANEKLFFGSGTQLSVL.

The chain couples TRBV24-1 to TRBJ2-2; a weak D match, TRBD1 (6 bases). The germline V and J ends were trimmed by 7 bases and 6 bases, with 14 bases remaining between them. Germline assignment: CDR1 KGHDR and CDR2 SFDVKD. This CDR3 comprises 14 residues. The CDR3 is CATRSQGYAGELFF. CDR3 DNA: TGTGCCACCAGGTCACAGGGATACGCCGGGGAGCTGTTTTTT.

This clonotype came up a few times. The chain combines TRBV5-1 with TRBJ1-1; 7 bases line up with TRBD1. After removal of 1 base from V and 1 base from J, the junction contained 4 bases not matched to a gene. The CDR3 covers 15 residues. The germline gives CDR1 SGHRS, CDR2 YFSETQ. In nucleotides, the CDR3 is TGCGCCAGCAGCTTGACTGGGACAGCGAACACTGAAGCTTTCTTT. It translates to CASSLTGTANTEAFF.

This clonotype was observed a few times. The chain links TRBV27 to TRBJ2-5, with 7 bases identical to TRBD2. The V gene's germline CDR1 is MNHEY and CDR2 SMNVEV (reference sequence). The trim removed 2 bases at V and 1 base at J, leaving 16 bases unmatched. The CDR3 spans 19 residues. The CDR3 DNA is TGTGCCAGCAGTTTACTGGGTCCGGGGCGGGAGTATGGCCAAGAGACCCAGTACTTC. It codes for CASSLLGPGREYGQETQYF.

The V and J genes are TRBV5-1 and TRBJ2-3, with TRBD2 identical over 8 bases. Germline CDR1 is SGHRS and CDR2 is YFSETQ. The CDR3 totals 16 residues. V dropped 4 bases and J dropped 2; count of bases not matched to a gene: 9. The CDR3 is CASSRGLAKDTDTQYF. The CDR3 coding sequence is TGCGCCAGCAGCCGAGGACTAGCAAAAGACACAGATACGCAGTATTTT. Drawing the rest from reference TRBV5-1 and TRBJ2-3, the complete variable domain is KAGVTQTPRYLIKTRGQQVTLSCSPISGHRSVSWYQQTPGQGLQFLFEYFSETQRNKGNFPGRFSGRQFSNSRSEMNVSTLELGDSALYLCASSRGLAKDTDTQYFGPGTRLTVL.

The rearrangement links TRBV28 to TRBJ2-3, with D perhaps matching TRBD2 (5 bases). The CDR3 runs 16 residues. Germline CDR1 reads MDHEN; CDR2 reads SYDVKM. Trimming pared 3 bases from V and 0 bases from J, leaving 13 bases between. This chain's CDR3 is CASSFHGVRSTDTQYF. CDR3 coding DNA: TGTGCCAGCAGTTTTCACGGGGTTCGAAGCACAGATACGCAGTATTTT. The full variable domain, rest sourced from reference TRBV28 and TRBJ2-3, is DVKVTQSSRYLVKRTGEKVFLECVQDMDHENMFWYRQDPGLGLRLIYFSYDVKMKEKGDIPEGYSVSREKKERFSLILESASTNQTSMYLCASSFHGVRSTDTQYFGPGTRLTVL.

The chain carries TRBV20-1 and TRBJ2-7, with 13 bases fitting TRBD2. Germline lookup yields CDR1 DFQATT and CDR2 SNEGSKA (reference sequence). V shed 0 bases, J shed 0 bases, and the junction held 5 bases outside the gene matches. CDR3 length equals 17 residues. CDR3 DNA sequence: TGCAGTGCTAGAGATTTCAGGACTAGCGGGAGCTCCTACGAGCAGTACTTC. This codes for CSARDFRTSGSSYEQYF.

The chain employs TRBV20-1 and TRBJ2-7; TRBD1 aligns across 8 bases. Germline values: CDR1 DFQATT, CDR2 SNEGSKA (reference sequence). This CDR3 contains 14 residues. Trimming cost V 5 bases and J 4 bases; bases outside gene matches: 10. CDR3 coding DNA: TGCAGTGCTGCCGGACAGGGAGAAAGGTACGAGCAGTACTTC. This encodes CSAAGQGERYEQYF.

The rearrangement uses TRBV7-9 and TRBJ2-3; D is undetermined. The CDR3 spans 12 residues. The germline gives CDR1 SEHNR, CDR2 FQNEAQ (reference sequence). Trimming took off 5 bases at V and 8 bases at J, with 11 bases between the two ends. The CDR3 nucleotides are TGTGCCAGCAGCCCACCGGTGACTACGCAGTATTTT. Amino acid sequence: CASSPPVTTQYF.

The chain joins TRBV23-1 to TRBJ2-2, with a weak D call TRBD2 (5 bases). TRBV23-1 is designated an ORF whose function remains uncertain. This CDR3 is 16 amino acids long. V was clipped by 2 bases and J by 3 bases, with 13 bases between them. The CDR3 nucleotides read TGCGCCAGCAGTCAAGGGAAGCGGAGTGACACCGGGGAGCTGTTTTTT. Protein: CASSQGKRSDTGELFF.

The rearrangement links TRBV20-1 to TRBJ2-1, with 9 bases fitting TRBD2. Trimming removed 1 base from V and 4 bases from J; junction bases left unmatched: 8. The CDR3 loop spans 16 amino acids. In germline, CDR1 is DFQATT, CDR2 SNEGSKA (reference sequence). CDR3 amino acids: CSARAASGRSYNEQFF. DNA of the CDR3: TGCAGTGCTAGAGCTGCCAGCGGGAGGTCTTACAATGAGCAGTTCTTC.

The V call is TRBV20-1, the J call TRBJ2-3; a weak D match, TRBD1 (6 bases). Germline CDR1 reads DFQATT; CDR2 reads SNEGSKA (reference sequence). This CDR3 is 14 amino acids long. V lost 0 bases to trimming and J lost 3 bases, with 10 bases between them. The CDR3 sequence is CSARDPGHTDTQYF. The CDR3 DNA is TGCAGTGCTAGAGATCCGGGACATACAGATACGCAGTATTTT.

This chain links TRBV20-1 with TRBJ2-4, with D possibly TRBD1 on 6 matching bases. Germline V gene sequence: CDR1 DFQATT, CDR2 SNEGSKA (reference sequence). V dropped 0 bases and J dropped 0 bases, with 9 bases sitting between them. CDR3 length: 15 residues. The CDR3 region has the DNA TGCAGTGCTAGAGATCAGGGGATAGCCAAAAACATTCAGTACTTC. Translation gives CSARDQGIAKNIQYF.

DNA for the CDR3: TGTGCCACCAGTGATTGGCGGTGGTGGACAGGGGGCGACTCCGGGGAGCTGTTTTTT. This translates into CATSDWRWWTGGDSGELFF. V and J are TRBV24-1 and TRBJ2-2, with 11 bases aligning to TRBD1. CDR1 and CDR2 (germline): KGHDR, SFDVKD. The CDR3 loop spans 19 amino acids. V was pared by 2 bases and J by 6 bases, with 13 bases of the junction left unmatched.

The rearrangement links TRBV20-1 to TRBJ1-4, with 9 nucleotides matching TRBD1. Trimming removed 5 bases from V and 7 bases from J; junction bases left unmatched: 11. CDR1 and CDR2 (germline): DFQATT, SNEGSKA (reference sequence). The CDR3 is 15 amino acids. The CDR3 sequence: CSAGPNTGGSEKLFF. CDR3 nucleotides: TGCAGTGCTGGACCCAACACAGGGGGCTCTGAAAAACTGTTTTTT.